The next 3 T cell receptor beta chains were all read from a single sample in a study of cytomegalovirus exposure and HLA in healthy donors. Use of 60 Vbeta and 13 Jbeta primers characterized the PCR. Assay: immunoSEQ multiplex PCR; the TCRdb copy retains only in-frame clones and omits some. The top ten hold around 1.5% of the sample, which has around 50,000 clones, about four fifths seen once. Material: PBMCs. These receptors were obtained from a man aged 35 to 55 in good health and CMV-seronegative.

This chain joins TRBV19 and TRBJ1-4; 7 bases are a match to TRBD1. This CDR3 spans 13 amino acids. CDR1 is LNHDA and CDR2 is SQIVND in the germline V gene (reference sequence). The trim removed 4 bases at V and 11 bases at J, leaving 7 bases unmatched. CDR3 coding DNA: TGTGCCAGTAGTAACCCGGGACAGTCGAAACTGTTTTTT. It yields the protein CASSNPGQSKLFF. Supplemented by reference TRBV19 and TRBJ1-4, the full variable domain reads DGGITQSPKYLFRKEGQNVTLSCEQNLNHDAMYWYRQDPGQGLRLIYYSQIVNDFQKGDIAEGYSVSREKKESFPLTVTSAQKNPTAFYLCASSNPGQSKLFFGSGTQLSVL.

The CDR3 here is CASTSPIRDTQYF. In nucleotides, the CDR3 is TGTGCCAGTACTAGCCCCATAAGAGATACGCAGTATTTT. This chain links TRBV6-6 with TRBJ2-3; TRBD2 is a possible D gene (6 bases). Deletions cut 9 bases from V and 5 bases from J, with 15 bases between. The length of the CDR3 is 13 residues. Germline V lookup: CDR1 MNHNY, CDR2 SVGAGI (reference sequence).

The chain has TRBV18 and TRBJ2-3; maybe TRBD1 (6 bases). CDR1 KGHSH and CDR2 LQKENI come from the germline V gene. This CDR3 spans 15 amino acids. Trimming stripped 5 bases from V and 3 bases from J, with 15 bases between. The CDR3 protein is CASSALPGETDTQYF. In nucleotides, the CDR3 is TGTGCCAGCTCAGCACTCCCAGGGGAGACAGATACGCAGTATTTT.